A selection of T cell receptor beta chains follows, all from one sample in a study of post-analysis software for immune sequencing data. Using its own MiXCR run on the PCR reads, TCRdb lists one record per CDR3 protein. This table holds approximately 400,000 distinct CDR3 sequences, approximately 38% found once. Sequencing was carried out using blood. The receptors were gathered from a girl aged 10 to 17 with multiple sclerosis. The CDR3 runs from the conserved cysteine through the conserved F or W. A D gene is named only where the DNA matches it firmly. Size is omitted from some rows. Given values are once, few, many or a class for expanded clones.

v_call: TRBV7-9
clone_size: many
j_call: TRBJ2-7
d_call: TRBD1
cdr3_nt: TGTGCCAGCAGCTTAGGGTTCAGGGACAGGACCTACGAGCAGTACTTC
cdr3_aa: CASSLGFRDRTYEQYF

v_call: TRBV12-3/TRBV12-4
clone_size: few
j_call: TRBJ2-5
d_call: TRBD1
cdr3_nt: TGTGCCAGCAGCCGGGACAGGGGGCTGGAGACCCAGTACTTC
cdr3_aa: CASSRDRGLETQYF

v_call: TRBV3-1
clone_size: few
j_call: TRBJ2-1
d_call: .
cdr3_nt: TGTGCCAGCAGCCTTAATCTTGCGGCCTACAATGAGCAGTTCTTC
cdr3_aa: CASSLNLAAYNEQFF

v_call: TRBV6-2/TRBV6-3
clone_size: few
j_call: TRBJ1-1
d_call: .
cdr3_nt: TGTGCCAGCAGCCTGTTCTTACCAGCTGAAGCTTTCTTT
cdr3_aa: CASSLFLPAEAFF

v_call: TRBV10-3
clone_size: few
j_call: TRBJ2-2
d_call: .
cdr3_nt: TGTGCCATCAGTGAGAGGTCAGGGCCCGGGGAGCTGTTTTTT
cdr3_aa: CAISERSGPGELFF

v_call: TRBV6-5
clone_size: .
j_call: TRBJ2-5
d_call: .
cdr3_nt: TGTGCCAGCAGTTACGGCCTCCACCACGAAGGGACCCAGTACTTC
cdr3_aa: CASSYGLHHEGTQYF

v_call: TRBV4-3
clone_size: few
j_call: TRBJ1-4
d_call: .
cdr3_nt: TGCGCCAGCAGCCCCCTGAGGGGGGACATACTGTTTTTT
cdr3_aa: CASSPLRGDILFF

v_call: TRBV5-1
clone_size: many
j_call: TRBJ2-5
d_call: TRBD1
cdr3_nt: TGCGCCAGCGGACAGGGGAAGGAGACCCAGTACTTC
cdr3_aa: CASGQGKETQYF

v_call: TRBV5-1
clone_size: .
j_call: TRBJ1-1
d_call: .
cdr3_nt: TGCGCCAGCAGCTCGACGCAGGGCCCTGCTACTGAAGCTTTCTTT
cdr3_aa: CASSSTQGPATEAFF

v_call: TRBV16
clone_size: few
j_call: TRBJ1-2
d_call: .
cdr3_nt: TGTGCCAGCAGCCAATGGGAGGGAGACAACTATGGCTACACCTTC
cdr3_aa: CASSQWEGDNYGYTF

v_call: TRBV20-1
clone_size: few
j_call: TRBJ2-3
d_call: .
cdr3_nt: TGCAGTGCTAGTCGTCAGGGACGCACAGATACGCGGTATTTT
cdr3_aa: CSASRQGRTDTRYF

v_call: TRBV20-1
clone_size: .
j_call: TRBJ2-1
d_call: TRBD1
cdr3_nt: TGCAGTGCGCCTAACTCCGGGACAGGGTTCTACAATGAGCAGTTCTTC
cdr3_aa: CSAPNSGTGFYNEQFF

v_call: TRBV6-6
clone_size: few
j_call: TRBJ1-4
d_call: .
cdr3_nt: TGTGCCAGCAGGGGGGCCTCTAATGAAAAACTGTTTTTT
cdr3_aa: CASRGASNEKLFF

v_call: TRBV20-1
clone_size: .
j_call: TRBJ2-7
d_call: .
cdr3_nt: TGCAGTGCGAACCGGGACGGACCTTCCTACGAGCAGTACTTC
cdr3_aa: CSANRDGPSYEQYF

v_call: TRBV28
clone_size: .
j_call: TRBJ2-5
d_call: .
cdr3_nt: TGTGCCAGCAGCGGGCCAGTAATCCAAGAGACCCAGTACTTC
cdr3_aa: CASSGPVIQETQYF

v_call: TRBV12-3/TRBV12-4
clone_size: once
j_call: TRBJ2-7
d_call: TRBD2
cdr3_nt: TGTGCCAGCAGCCTCGGACTAGTCCCCGACGAGCAGTACTTC
cdr3_aa: CASSLGLVPDEQYF

v_call: TRBV7-2
clone_size: few
j_call: TRBJ2-7
d_call: .
cdr3_nt: TGTGCCAGCAGCTTAGTAGGCAGGGCTGGCGAGCAGTACTTC
cdr3_aa: CASSLVGRAGEQYF

v_call: TRBV6-6
clone_size: .
j_call: TRBJ2-1
d_call: .
cdr3_nt: TGTGCCAGCAGTCCCCAGAGCGATGAGCAGTTCTTC
cdr3_aa: CASSPQSDEQFF

v_call: TRBV6-8
clone_size: .
j_call: TRBJ1-6
d_call: .
cdr3_nt: TGTGCCAGCAGTCCTCAGGCGCAGTTGAGCTCCTATAATTCACCCCTCCACTTT
cdr3_aa: CASSPQAQLSSYNSPLHF

v_call: TRBV20-1
clone_size: few
j_call: TRBJ2-4
d_call: .
cdr3_nt: TGCAGTGCTAGAGAGCGGCTGATATTAGCCAAAAACATTCAGTACTTC
cdr3_aa: CSARERLILAKNIQYF

v_call: TRBV7-9
clone_size: .
j_call: TRBJ2-7
d_call: .
cdr3_nt: TGTGCCAGCAGCTTAAAGGGGGACGAGCAGTACTTC
cdr3_aa: CASSLKGDEQYF

v_call: TRBV12-3/TRBV12-4
clone_size: few
j_call: TRBJ2-5
d_call: TRBD2
cdr3_nt: TGTGCCAGCAGCCTCTCGCCCCTAGCGGGGGGCAGGGAGACCCAGTACTTC
cdr3_aa: CASSLSPLAGGRETQYF

v_call: TRBV7-9
clone_size: .
j_call: TRBJ2-1
d_call: TRBD2
cdr3_nt: TGTGCCAGCAACTCCCCACGGGGACTAGCTTCCAATGAGCAGTTCTTC
cdr3_aa: CASNSPRGLASNEQFF

v_call: TRBV2
clone_size: .
j_call: TRBJ2-6
d_call: .
cdr3_nt: TGTGCGGGGGGCACTGGGGCCAACGTCCTGACTTTC
cdr3_aa: CAGGTGANVLTF

v_call: TRBV24-1
clone_size: few
j_call: TRBJ2-5
d_call: TRBD2
cdr3_nt: TGTGCCACCAGTATTGGACTAGCGGGGCACAATGAGCAGTACTTC
cdr3_aa: CATSIGLAGHNEQYF

v_call: TRBV30
clone_size: few
j_call: TRBJ2-1
d_call: .
cdr3_nt: TGTGCCTGGAGACGGCTCTACAATGAGCAGTTCTTC
cdr3_aa: CAWRRLYNEQFF

v_call: TRBV18
clone_size: few
j_call: TRBJ1-2
d_call: .
cdr3_nt: TGTGCCAGCTCGACGGCGGGGCTAGGGTATGGCTACACCTTC
cdr3_aa: CASSTAGLGYGYTF

v_call: TRBV7-2
clone_size: .
j_call: TRBJ2-7
d_call: TRBD2
cdr3_nt: TGTGCCAGCAGCCCTAGCGGGGGGGCTCCCGAGCAGTACTTC
cdr3_aa: CASSPSGGAPEQYF

v_call: TRBV10-3
clone_size: .
j_call: TRBJ1-1
d_call: .
cdr3_nt: TGTGCCATCAGAGGAGGGCAGGGGTGGAATATGAACACTGAAGCTTTCTTT
cdr3_aa: CAIRGGQGWNMNTEAFF

v_call: TRBV27
clone_size: few
j_call: TRBJ2-5
d_call: .
cdr3_nt: TGTGCCAGCAGTCCCAGGGGAGTTGGGGAGACCCAGTACTTC
cdr3_aa: CASSPRGVGETQYF

v_call: TRBV27
clone_size: few
j_call: TRBJ1-1
d_call: .
cdr3_nt: TGTGCCAGCAGGGGCGGAGGGGAGCGGCACACTGAAGCTTTCTTT
cdr3_aa: CASRGGGERHTEAFF

v_call: TRBV7-2
clone_size: few
j_call: TRBJ2-3
d_call: TRBD2
cdr3_nt: TGTGCCAGCTCCTCTAGCGGGGGGGCTGTAGATACGCAGTATTTT
cdr3_aa: CASSSSGGAVDTQYF

v_call: TRBV7-8
clone_size: many
j_call: TRBJ2-5
d_call: .
cdr3_nt: TGTGCCAGCAGCTTTGACAGGCAGTCGGAGCAGTACTTC
cdr3_aa: CASSFDRQSEQYF

v_call: TRBV7-7
clone_size: .
j_call: TRBJ1-6
d_call: .
cdr3_nt: TGTGCTAGCAGCGACGGAGGGTTTGATTCACCCCTCCACTTT
cdr3_aa: CASSDGGFDSPLHF

v_call: TRBV12-3/TRBV12-4
clone_size: few
j_call: TRBJ2-7
d_call: .
cdr3_nt: TGTGCCAGCAGTTTAGTCAGTGGGAAGGGCTACGAGCAGTACTTC
cdr3_aa: CASSLVSGKGYEQYF

v_call: TRBV15
clone_size: few
j_call: TRBJ2-3
d_call: .
cdr3_nt: TGTGCCACCAGCAGAGAAGAAATGGTAGGACGCCCCACAGATACGCAGTATTTT
cdr3_aa: CATSREEMVGRPTDTQYF

v_call: TRBV7-2
clone_size: few
j_call: TRBJ1-1
d_call: .
cdr3_nt: TGTGCCAGCAGCTTGCAAGGGGAGAACACTGAAGCTTTCTTT
cdr3_aa: CASSLQGENTEAFF

v_call: TRBV28
clone_size: .
j_call: TRBJ2-5
d_call: TRBD1
cdr3_nt: TGTGCCAGCAATAGTCCGGGACAGACCCAAGAGACCCAGTACTTC
cdr3_aa: CASNSPGQTQETQYF

v_call: TRBV3-1
clone_size: few
j_call: TRBJ2-5
d_call: TRBD1
cdr3_nt: TGTGCCAGCAGCCCCCGGGACAGGGGATCTAGGGAGACCCAGTACTTC
cdr3_aa: CASSPRDRGSRETQYF